The 23 T cell receptor beta chains given below trace back to one sample, sequenced in a study of blood T cells in healthy people across ages. It was with a sample-barcoded 5' primer and a J-beta primer mix that a second PCR of roughly 7 to 12 cycles was run. MiXCR was run by TCRdb on the 5' RACE reads, yielding one entry per CDR3 protein. The data show some 1.5 million distinct CDR3 sequences, approximately 28% seen once. The sequenced material came from blood. The receptors here all came from a woman aged 25 to 39 in good health.

In its sample, this clonotype was seen a few times. This chain uses TRBV7-9 with TRBJ2-2, with 8 nucleotides matching TRBD1. The germline CDR1 and CDR2 sequences are SEHNR and FQNEAQ (reference sequence). J lost 5 bases, V lost 10 bases, and 6 bases had no gene match. The CDR3 sequence is 13 residues long. This CDR3 reads CAIADRATGELFF. In nucleotides, the CDR3 is TGTGCCATCGCGGACAGGGCGACCGGGGAGCTGTTTTTT.

Ten or more counts support this clonotype. The gene calls are TRBV20-1 and TRBJ2-1; 13 bases map to TRBD2. The germline CDR1 and CDR2 sequences are DFQATT and SNEGSKA (reference sequence). V trimming: 2 bases; J trimming: 0 bases; junction bases outside the gene matches: 1. This CDR3 contains 16 residues. CDR3 sequence: CSARRTSGSSYNEQFF. Here the CDR3 DNA reads TGCAGTGCTAGACGGACTAGCGGGAGCTCCTACAATGAGCAGTTCTTC.

As regards this clonotype: One end of the junction does not line up with germline, which may come from a read error. The CDR3 DNA follows: TGTGCCAGCGGCGTAGTCGGCGAGATGGGCACAGATACGCAGTATTTT. It specifies CASGVVGEMGTDTQYF. This sequence joins TRBV9 and TRBJ2-3; the D is unclear. The germline CDR1 and CDR2 sequences are SGDLS and YYNGEE. This CDR3 region has 16 residues. The full variable domain, in which reference TRBV9 and TRBJ2-3 provide the parts outside the CDR3, is DSGVTQTPKHLITATGQRVTLRCSPRSGDLSVYWYQQSLDQGLQFLIQYYNGEERAKGNILERFSAQQFPDLHSELNLSSLELGDSALYFCASGVVGEMGTDTQYFGPGTRLTVL.

CDR3 DNA sequence: TGTGCCAGCAGCTTAGGGGCATCAATGAACACTGAAGCTTTCTTT. Its translation: CASSLGASMNTEAFF. The rearrangement links TRBV7-2 to TRBJ1-1; D call uncertain. This CDR3 is 15 amino acids long. Germline V gives CDR1 SGHTA, CDR2 FQGNSA. The V gene lost 1 base and the J gene lost 0 bases, with 9 bases spanning the gap.

This clonotype has at least ten counts. The rearrangement joins TRBV20-1 to TRBJ2-5; 11 positions agree with TRBD2. V trimming: 5 bases; J trimming: 4 bases; junction bases outside the gene matches: 9. In germline, CDR1 is DFQATT, CDR2 SNEGSKA (reference sequence). The CDR3 is 15 amino acids. The CDR3 here is CSAPTGSGGVETQYF. Here the CDR3 DNA reads TGCAGTGCTCCAACGGGTAGCGGGGGGGTAGAGACCCAGTACTTC.

In this sample, this clonotype turned up many times. The V and J genes are TRBV7-6 and TRBJ2-7; TRBD1 aligns across 9 bases. The CDR3 runs 18 residues. Germline CDR1 is SGHVS and CDR2 is FNYEAQ. J lost 4 bases, V lost 5 bases, and 18 bases had no gene match. This CDR3 reads CASSPMYNRGHPSYEQYF. The CDR3 bases are TGTGCCAGCAGCCCCATGTACAACAGGGGGCATCCCTCTTACGAGCAGTACTTC.

This clonotype was found many times. The chain links TRBV6-6 to TRBJ2-1, with D possibly being TRBD2 (6 bases). The CDR3 runs to 13 residues. Germline V gene lookup returns CDR1 MNHNY and CDR2 SVGAGI (reference sequence). The V end was cut by 2 bases, the J end by 8 bases, with 10 bases between. The CDR3 DNA is TGTGCCAGCAGTTACACTAGCATAGATGAGCAGTTCTTC. This gives the protein CASSYTSIDEQFF.

V gene TRBV5-1 combines with J gene TRBJ1-4; D uncertain. Trimming removed 0 bases from V and 6 bases from J, with 12 bases in between. The germline gives CDR1 SGHRS, CDR2 YFSETQ. The CDR3 length is 15 residues. The CDR3 sequence is CASSLEAASHEKLFF. The CDR3 DNA reads as TGCGCCAGCAGCTTGGAGGCAGCCTCGCATGAAAAACTGTTTTTT.

This clonotype was observed a few times. V is TRBV29-1 and J is TRBJ1-4; 8 nucleotides match TRBD1. V lost 6 bases to trimming and J lost 5 bases; unmatched junction nucleotides: 2. CDR1 and CDR2 (germline): SQVTM, ANQGSEA. CDR3 length: 12 residues. CDR3 loop: CSVWDRNEKLFF. CDR3 nucleotide sequence: TGCAGCGTGTGGGACAGGAATGAAAAACTGTTTTTT.

The V call is TRBV5-1, the J call TRBJ1-1, with D unresolved. Germline CDR1 and CDR2: SGHRS and YFSETQ. The CDR3 is 14 amino acids. V gave up 5 bases and J gave up 0 bases, with 11 bases separating them. The CDR3 nucleotides are TGCGCCAGCAGATCCCGGGAGATGAACACTGAAGCTTTCTTT. This encodes CASRSREMNTEAFF. The full variable domain, its missing parts supplied by reference TRBV5-1 and TRBJ1-1, is KAGVTQTPRYLIKTRGQQVTLSCSPISGHRSVSWYQQTPGQGLQFLFEYFSETQRNKGNFPGRFSGRQFSNSRSEMNVSTLELGDSALYLCASRSREMNTEAFFGQGTRLTVV.

This sequence joins TRBV10-2 and TRBJ2-4; D may be TRBD1 or TRBD2 (7 bases each). The V gene lost 3 bases and the J gene lost 13 bases, with 16 bases spanning the gap. This CDR3 comprises 13 residues. CDR1 is WSHSY and CDR2 is SAAADI in the germline V gene. In DNA form, the CDR3 reads TGCGCCAGCAGTGACAGGGGGGGCGGGAAGCAGTACTTC. It encodes CASSDRGGGKQYF.

The table lists this clonotype with many counts. The chain carries TRBV12-3 or TRBV12-4 and TRBJ1-2; TRBD1 is a possible D gene (5 bases). The CDR3 covers 14 residues. V lost 3 bases and J lost 5, with 13 bases in between. The CDR3 loop is CASSFSGGWYGYTF. In nucleotides, the CDR3 is TGTGCCAGCAGTTTCTCCGGGGGTTGGTATGGCTACACCTTC.

This clonotype was picked up one time. J is TRBJ2-4 and V is TRBV12-3 or TRBV12-4; 7 bases map to TRBD2. The junction had 9 bases not matched to a gene; V was cut back by 3 bases and J by 13 bases. CDR3 length: 13 residues. The CDR3, as DNA: TGTGCCAGCAGTTTCGGCGGGAGTAGGGAGCAGTACTTC. Translated: CASSFGGSREQYF.

This chain's CDR3 is CASSSRPGQVRYEQYF. CDR3 DNA sequence: TGTGCCAGCAGCTCCCGACCGGGACAGGTTCGCTACGAGCAGTACTTC. The chain carries TRBV7-9 and TRBJ2-7; TRBD1 matches at 8 bases. J lost 3 bases, V lost 4 bases, and 11 bases had no gene match. CDR3 size: 16 residues. Germline V gives CDR1 SEHNR, CDR2 FQNEAQ (reference sequence).

This clonotype was seen only a few times. V usage is TRBV2 and J usage is TRBJ2-1; no reliable D call. Germline V gives CDR1 SNHLY, CDR2 FYNNEI. The ends were cut back, 2 bases at V and 7 bases at J, with 3 bases in the middle. This CDR3 has 11 amino acids. CDR3 region: CASSEWNEQFF. Written as DNA, the CDR3 is TGTGCCAGCAGTGAATGGAATGAGCAGTTCTTC.

This chain joins TRBV7-9 and TRBJ2-1; D remains unclear. Germline lookup yields CDR1 SEHNR and CDR2 FQNEAQ (reference sequence). Trimming removed 1 base from V and 4 bases from J, with 11 bases in between. The CDR3 length is 15 residues. CDR3 nucleotides: TGTGCCAGCAGCTTAGTGGAGTATAGGTACAATGAGCAGTTCTTC. The encoded protein is CASSLVEYRYNEQFF.

This clonotype was observed at least ten times. The chain combines TRBV29-1 with TRBJ1-2, with TRBD1 matching over 7 bases. Germline-derived CDR1 and CDR2 are SQVTM and ANQGSEA. The CDR3 runs 15 residues. Trimming removed 2 bases from V and 2 bases from J; junction bases left unmatched: 8. Here the CDR3 DNA reads TGCAGCGTTGAATCACAGGGGCACAAGAACTATGGCTACACCTTC. The encoded protein is CSVESQGHKNYGYTF.

The chain recombines TRBV20-1 with TRBJ1-5, with D possibly matching TRBD1 (5 bases). CDR3 length equals 15 residues. With 3 bases removed from V and 0 bases from J, the gap between germline ends came to 12 bases. Germline CDR1 and CDR2: DFQATT and SNEGSKA (reference sequence). The CDR3 region is CSASWGRYSNQPQHF. CDR3 DNA sequence: TGCAGTGCTAGCTGGGGACGGTATAGCAATCAGCCCCAGCATTTT.

This clonotype was observed a handful of times. The chain is built from TRBV12-3 or TRBV12-4 and TRBJ2-7; 7 bases fit TRBD2. The trim removed 7 bases at V and 2 bases at J, leaving 8 bases unmatched. The CDR3 consists of 14 residues. Written as DNA, the CDR3 is TGTGCCAGCACGGAGTACGGGAGGACCTACGAGCAGTACTTC. This sequence encodes CASTEYGRTYEQYF.

The gene calls are TRBV20-1 and TRBJ1-2, with D uncertain. The CDR3 runs to 13 residues. Germline CDR1 and CDR2: DFQATT and SNEGSKA (reference sequence). V was shortened by 5 bases and J by 2 bases, with 12 bases between the two germline ends. The CDR3 DNA reads TGCAGTGCTCCGACCGGGATGAACTATGGCTACACCTTC. Translating gives CSAPTGMNYGYTF.

This clonotype was observed once. CDR3 nucleotides: TGCAGCGTTGACCTAGGGGGGGGAAGCGGTAATGAGCAGTACTTC. This codes for CSVDLGGGSGNEQYF. The rearrangement links TRBV29-1 to TRBJ2-4; possible D gene TRBD2, 7 bases. The V end lost 3 bases, the J end lost 13 bases, and 25 bases lay between the germline ends. CDR1 is SQVTM and CDR2 is ANQGSEA in the germline V gene. The CDR3 length is 15 residues.

The chain recombines TRBV28 with TRBJ2-4; 7 positions agree with TRBD1. The DNA end lines up better with TRBJ2-7; the J call may be wrong. From germline, CDR1 is MDHEN and CDR2 SYDVKM. CDR3 length equals 15 residues. The CDR3 sequence: CASSFELGQIYEQYF. CDR3 DNA: TGTGCCAGCAGTTTTGAGTTGGGACAGATCTACGAGCAGTACTTC.

V usage is TRBV7-2 and J usage is TRBJ2-5, with D possibly being TRBD1 (6 bases). With 5 bases removed from V and 4 bases from J, the gap between germline ends came to 17 bases. The germline CDR1 and CDR2 sequences are SGHTA and FQGNSA. The CDR3 runs 15 residues. The CDR3 DNA sequence: TGTGCCAGCAGCCCAGGCAGGGGAACCCGAGAGACCCAGTACTTC. It codes for CASSPGRGTRETQYF.